This is a list of T cell receptor beta chains from one sample in a study of shared clonotypes between healthy human individuals. Using immunoSEQ multiplex PCR, the repertoire was profiled, and TCRdb retains in-frame clones only, with some absent. The sample records approximately 2.1 million clones, about 92% being singletons. The sequencing input was naive CD4+ T cells from PBMCs. The receptors were gathered from a man between 18 and 35 years old in good health. Some clones in this sample may be carry-over from other donors' samples. The CDR3 runs from the conserved cysteine through the conserved F or W.

v_gene | CDR3aa
TRBV4-2 | CASSQGDASGSRNEQFF
TRBV18 | CASSPGQGNEKLFF
TRBV19 | CASSMPELNEKLFF
TRBV28 | CASSLSRWASGRGETQYF
TRBV5-1 | CASSSGQSFSGANVLTF
TRBV11-2 | CASSLGVGGTDTQYF
TRBV6-6 | CASSYSGDRPSYEQYF
TRBV6-5 | CASRNAAAPYEQYF
TRBV6-1 | CASNLGGGAGQPQHF
TRBV27 | CASSPTSGIPGEQFF
TRBV5-1 | CASSFGTGHVEQYF
TRBV9 | CASSVDGRLLADTDTQYF
TRBV28 | CASSSPRPSGNTIYF
TRBV28 | CASSSGRDSYEQYF
TRBV27 | CASSSGQGRGYTF
TRBV29-1 | CSVEGGGKETQYF
TRBV9 | CASSVAAGRVDNEQFF
TRBV5-1 | CASSLGLQAGRGEQFF
TRBV7-9 | CASSPLGDTEAFF
TRBV10-2 | CASSESLTILGSFF
TRBV7-6 | CASSLGGSRAYYEQYF
TRBV28 | CASSSVTGVGNQPQHF
TRBV5-1 | CASSLLAGVSDTQYF
TRBV28 | CASSPLGAGIAYEQYF
TRBV6-6 | CASSGQGNTEAFF
TRBV28 | CASTDPSYGYTF
TRBV28 | CASMHRGNEQFF
TRBV4-3 | CASSQGQLGNQPQHF
TRBV18 | CASSPPGSPETQYF
TRBV7-3 | CASSFSGSGTDTQYF
TRBV5-6 | CASSGDRAYEQYF
TRBV6-1 | CASRTGGSNEQFF
TRBV4-1 | CASSRMRQGSYEQYF